The sequence of this TCR beta chain was determined in a study of CD8 T cells in ankylosing spondylitis. The V gene end was trimmed by 3 bases and the J gene end by 5 bases; junction bases not matched to a gene: 4. Germline lookup yields CDR1 SGDLS and CDR2 YYNGEE. The CDR3 spans 14 residues. A single record per CDR3 protein comes from TCRdb applying MiXCR to the 5' RACE reads. The table shows about 39,000 distinct CDR3 sequences, with 3% occurring only once. This clonotype was found many times. The chain links TRBV9 to TRBJ2-5; TRBD2 aligns across 10 bases. Sequenced input: blood, either unsorted or a sorted T cell fraction (not recorded which). This sequence was found in a male donor with ankylosing spondylitis or in good health (not recorded which). The chain's CDR3 is CASSAAGGGETQYF. CDR3 sequence (DNA): TGTGCCAGCAGCGCAGCGGGAGGGGGGGAGACCCAGTACTTC.